This entry is about one TCR beta chain. Its matching antigen is unknown. This specimen belongs to a study of cytomegalovirus exposure and HLA in healthy donors. Primers for the PCR totalled 60 Vbeta and 13 Jbeta. TCRdb keeps only in-frame clones here, not all; method: immunoSEQ multiplex PCR. The sample lists approximately 150,000 clones, around 65% occurring once. Whole-study findings and limits: The presence/absence work took it that sequencing depth was about the same across donors. Reported performance of the classifier showed diagnosis of cytomegalovirus status with high specificity and sensitivity.

Looked up from germline, CDR1 is LGHNA and CDR2 is YSLEER. V was clipped by 4 bases and J by 10 bases, with 17 bases between them. The CDR3 loop spans 15 amino acids. J is TRBJ1-6 and V is TRBV4-3, with D possibly matching TRBD1 (6 bases). This sequence was found in a male donor in good health and CMV-seronegative. The sample taken for sequencing was PBMCs. In DNA form, the CDR3 reads TGCGCCAGCAGCCGAGAACAGGGAAGGGGCTCACCCCTCCACTTT. This sequence encodes CASSREQGRGSPLHF.